A single sample gave rise to the 21 T cell receptor beta chains below, sequenced in a study of Ad26.COV2.S vaccination and SARS-CoV-2 variants. Treatment indicated: 19 received Ad26.COV2.S at low or high dose, single or two shots; 5 received placebo; per-sample allocation not given. At day 63 after the first vaccine or placebo injection, samples were drawn. TCRdb's table, derived via immunoSEQ multiplex PCR, lists solely in-frame clones and lacks some. This table holds roughly 300,000 clones, about 86% found once. The material sequenced was peripheral blood, taken in a trial of Ad26.COV2.S vaccine versus placebo. The receptors here all came from a person between 18 and 60 years old who received the Ad26.COV2.S COVID-19 vaccine or a placebo.

V is TRBV4-3 and J is TRBJ1-2, with TRBD1 matching over 8 bases. Germline assignment: CDR1 LGHNA and CDR2 YSLEER. The CDR3 contains 15 residues. Trimming removed 0 bases from V and 7 bases from J; junction bases left unmatched: 7. The CDR3 region has the DNA TGCGCCAGCAGCCAAGATTTTCAGGGGGCGGGTGGCTACACCTTC. This codes for CASSQDFQGAGGYTF.

The chain is built from TRBV5-1 and TRBJ2-1, with 11 nucleotides matching TRBD2. The V and J ends lost 3 bases and 3 bases, in that order; junction bases with no gene match: 2. The CDR3 has 15 amino acids. Germline CDR1 SGHRS, CDR2 YFSETQ. The CDR3 sequence is CASSWGLADYNEQFF. CDR3 sequence (DNA): TGCGCCAGCAGCTGGGGACTAGCGGACTACAATGAGCAGTTCTTC.

V and J are TRBV5-1 and TRBJ2-1, with unresolved D. Deletions cut 5 bases from V and 6 bases from J, with 6 bases between. Germline V gene data show CDR1 as SGHRS and CDR2 as YFSETQ. The length of the CDR3 is 11 residues. This chain's CDR3 is CASRVGNEQFF. The DNA for the CDR3 is TGCGCCAGCAGGGTTGGCAATGAGCAGTTCTTC.

This chain joins TRBV3-1 (or the pseudogene TRBV3-2) and TRBJ1-4, with TRBD1 matching 7 bases. Per germline, CDR1 LGHDT and CDR2 YNNKEL (reference sequence). The CDR3 consists of 13 residues. With 6 bases clipped from V and 7 bases from J, the junction kept 5 bases outside the gene matches. DNA of the CDR3: TGTGCCAGCAGACAGGGGCCGTCTGAAAAACTGTTTTTT. Encoded protein: CASRQGPSEKLFF.

The table lists this clone with a count of one. This chain joins TRBV6-5 and TRBJ1-5; 7 bases map to TRBD1. Trimming cost V 7 bases and J 3 bases; bases outside gene matches: 9. The V gene's germline CDR1 is MNHEY and CDR2 SVGAGI. The CDR3 has 15 residues. The CDR3 here is CASIPFRGDNQPQHF. CDR3 nucleotides: TGTGCCAGCATCCCGTTCAGGGGGGACAATCAGCCCCAGCATTTT.

The chain employs TRBV19 and TRBJ1-2; no clear D gene. CDR3 length equals 15 residues. The V gene's germline CDR1 is LNHDA and CDR2 SQIVND (reference sequence). The V gene lost 5 bases and the J gene lost 2 bases, with 15 bases spanning the gap. The DNA of the CDR3 is TGTGCCAGTAGTCCCGGAGCGGAGTCCAACTATGGCTACACCTTC. Protein sequence: CASSPGAESNYGYTF. The whole variable domain, remainder taken from reference TRBV19 and TRBJ1-2, is DGGITQSPKYLFRKEGQNVTLSCEQNLNHDAMYWYRQDPGQGLRLIYYSQIVNDFQKGDIAEGYSVSREKKESFPLTVTSAQKNPTAFYLCASSPGAESNYGYTFGSGTRLTVV.

The gene calls are TRBV6-2 or TRBV6-3 and TRBJ2-5; TRBD2 is a possible D gene (5 bases). This CDR3 contains 14 residues. The V gene lost 6 bases and the J gene lost 1 base, with 12 bases spanning the gap. The germline V gene encodes CDR1 MNHEY and CDR2 SVGEGT. The CDR3 loop is CASSPTEGQETQYF. The DNA for the CDR3 is TGTGCCAGCAGCCCTACTGAGGGCCAAGAGACCCAGTACTTC.

The chain links TRBV19 to TRBJ2-7; D is uncertain. The CDR3 spans 13 residues. V lost 8 bases to trimming and J lost 3 bases, with 14 bases between them. Germline CDR1 is LNHDA and CDR2 is SQIVND (reference sequence). The CDR3 reads CASFDDRNYEQYF. The DNA for the CDR3 is TGTGCCAGTTTTGATGACCGGAACTACGAGCAGTACTTC.

V is TRBV10-1 and J is TRBJ1-2; 7 nucleotides align to TRBD1. V dropped 9 bases and J dropped 6; count of bases not matched to a gene: 19. Germline CDR1 WNHNN, CDR2 SYGVQD (reference sequence). This CDR3 is 16 amino acids long. CDR3 loop: CASSRTGAGSLDGYTF. The DNA for the CDR3 is TGCGCCAGTTCTCGCACAGGGGCCGGGTCTCTGGATGGCTACACCTTC.

This chain connects TRBV28 to TRBJ1-2; perhaps TRBD1 as D (6 bases). This CDR3 is 16 amino acids long. Germline loops: CDR1 MDHEN, CDR2 SYDVKM. The V gene lost 6 bases and the J gene lost 0 bases, with 17 bases spanning the gap. CDR3 residues: CASRATGWGTNYGYTF. The CDR3 bases are TGTGCCAGCAGAGCAACAGGGTGGGGGACTAACTATGGCTACACCTTC.

V and J are TRBV5-1 and TRBJ2-7, with 9 bases that match TRBD1. There are 15 residues in the CDR3. Germline V gene lookup returns CDR1 SGHRS and CDR2 YFSETQ. V was pared by 4 bases and J by 5 bases, with 10 bases of the junction left unmatched. DNA of the CDR3: TGCGCCAGCAGCACGACCGGGACAGGGTTCCACGAGCAGTACTTC. This sequence encodes CASSTTGTGFHEQYF.

This clone was detected once. The CDR3 spells CASSFQGARNSPLHF. CDR3 sequence (DNA): TGTGCCAGCAGCTTTCAGGGGGCGAGGAATTCACCCCTCCACTTT. V gene TRBV13 combines with J gene TRBJ1-6, with 8 bases fitting TRBD1. The CDR3 consists of 15 residues. With V trimmed by 3 bases and J by 7 bases, 5 bases remained unmatched. The germline CDR1 and CDR2 sequences are PRHDT and FYEKMQ (reference sequence).

This clone was counted ten times or more. J is TRBJ2-3 and V is TRBV2; 9 bases are shared with TRBD2. Germline values: CDR1 SNHLY, CDR2 FYNNEI. The CDR3 length is 15 residues. The V gene end was trimmed by 1 base and the J gene end by 3 bases; junction bases not matched to a gene: 2. The CDR3 is CASSEEAGGTDTQYF. The CDR3 DNA is TGTGCCAGCAGTGAAGAAGCGGGAGGAACAGATACGCAGTATTTT.

V is TRBV18 and J is TRBJ2-3, with TRBD2 identical over 13 bases. The V segment lost 8 bases and the J segment 1 base; nucleotides outside the gene matches: 9. The germline gives CDR1 KGHSH, CDR2 LQKENI. CDR3 length: 17 residues. DNA of the CDR3: TGTGCCAGCCAACTAGCGGGGGGGCAAATTGGCACAGATACGCAGTATTTT. It codes for CASQLAGGQIGTDTQYF.

The rearrangement joins TRBV7-2 to TRBJ2-2, with 8 bases identical to TRBD1. Germline V gene sequence: CDR1 SGHTA, CDR2 FQGNSA. Germline trimming cut 2 bases from V and 4 bases from J; bases unmatched to any gene: 3. This CDR3 region has 15 residues. The CDR3 DNA reads as TGTGCCAGCAGCTTAAACAGGGGGACCACCGGGGAGCTGTTTTTT. This codes for CASSLNRGTTGELFF.

The CDR3 coding sequence is TGTGCCAGCAGTCGGACAGGGGATAGATATGGCTACACCTTC. Protein sequence: CASSRTGDRYGYTF. The chain joins TRBV6-2 or TRBV6-3 to TRBJ1-2; the match to TRBD1 covers 9 bases. CDR1 MNHEY and CDR2 SVGEGT come from the germline V gene. With 5 bases clipped from V and 5 bases from J, the junction kept 6 bases outside the gene matches. This CDR3 region has 14 residues.

This chain connects TRBV24-1 to TRBJ1-2; D gene unclear. The CDR3 has 13 amino acids. V lost 4 bases to trimming and J lost 8 bases, with 13 bases between them. Germline CDR1 is KGHDR and CDR2 is SFDVKD. The CDR3 DNA is TGTGCCACCAGTGACCGTCTCGGTCGGGGCTACACCTTC. Protein: CATSDRLGRGYTF.

This chain connects TRBV14 to TRBJ1-1; D is uncertain. V was shortened by 6 bases and J by 1 base, with 12 bases between the two germline ends. CDR1 is SGHDN and CDR2 is FVKESK in the germline V gene. This CDR3 is 14 amino acids long. DNA for the CDR3: TGTGCCAGCAGACTTGACCCAGGGAACACTGAAGCTTTCTTT. Its protein product is CASRLDPGNTEAFF.

This clone was detected a few times. The chain uses TRBV3-1 (or the pseudogene TRBV3-2) and TRBJ2-2; D call uncertain. Germline values: CDR1 LGHDT, CDR2 YNNKEL (reference sequence). The CDR3 runs 14 residues. V was trimmed by 0 bases and J by 7 bases, leaving 9 bases between them. CDR3 sequence reads: CASSQDLLGGELFF. The CDR3 DNA reads TGTGCCAGCAGCCAAGATCTTTTAGGCGGGGAGCTGTTTTTT.

This chain joins TRBV2 and TRBJ2-3, with 12 bases lining up with TRBD1. The CDR3 contains 15 residues. Germline CDR1 is SNHLY and CDR2 is FYNNEI. The trim removed 7 bases at V and 6 bases at J, leaving 8 bases unmatched. This CDR3 reads CASTLRGQGADTQYF. CDR3 coding DNA: TGTGCCAGCACCTTAAGGGGACAGGGGGCTGATACGCAGTATTTT.

This clone was detected once. The chain links TRBV6-5 to TRBJ2-7; possibly TRBD1 for D (5 bases). With 2 bases removed from V and 1 base from J, the gap between germline ends came to 12 bases. The CDR3 sequence is 15 residues long. Looked up from germline, CDR1 is MNHEY and CDR2 is SVGAGI. CDR3 residues: CASSYAGLGSYEQYF. CDR3 in DNA: TGTGCCAGCAGTTACGCAGGGTTAGGGTCCTACGAGCAGTACTTC.